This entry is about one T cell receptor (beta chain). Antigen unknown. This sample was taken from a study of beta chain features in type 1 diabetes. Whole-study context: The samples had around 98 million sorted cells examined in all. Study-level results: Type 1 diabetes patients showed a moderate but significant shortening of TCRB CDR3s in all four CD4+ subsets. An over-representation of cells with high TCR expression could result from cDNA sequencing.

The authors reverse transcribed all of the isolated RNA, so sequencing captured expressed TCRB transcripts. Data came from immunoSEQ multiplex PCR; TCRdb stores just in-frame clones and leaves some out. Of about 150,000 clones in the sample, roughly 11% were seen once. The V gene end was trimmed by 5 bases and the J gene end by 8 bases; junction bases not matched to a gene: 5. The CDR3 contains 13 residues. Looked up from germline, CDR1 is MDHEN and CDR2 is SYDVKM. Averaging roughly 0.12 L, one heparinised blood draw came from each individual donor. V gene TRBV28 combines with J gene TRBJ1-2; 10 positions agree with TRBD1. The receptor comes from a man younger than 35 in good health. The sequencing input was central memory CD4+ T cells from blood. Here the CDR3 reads CASSRTGGGGYTF. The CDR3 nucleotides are TGTGCCAGCAGTCGGACAGGGGGTGGCGGCTACACCTTC.